The 22 T cell receptor beta chains presented below share a single source sample, sequenced in a study of T cells in Graves' hyperthyroidism and ophthalmopathy (dated by TCRdb to about 2019). Preparation of the library involved multiplex PCR. These reads were obtained on an Illumina HiSeq 2000. Amplification of TCR beta CDR3 regions was carried out from RNA transcripts. The first round of RT-PCR for the TCR CDR3 was performed with the HTBI primer set and the Qiagen OneStep RT-PCR kit. The public reads were reprocessed in TCRdb via fastp at Q25 and MiXCR, keeping in-frame beta chains. Rows are unified per CDR3 protein, each entry keeping the most common DNA and genes. This sample is represented by some 770,000 distinct CDR3 sequences; about 17% of them were singletons. The ten top clones hold 8.4% of the sample. Input material: blood. The origin of the receptors is a man between 18 and 29 years old with Graves' hyperthyroidism.

This clonotype occurred a few times. The rearrangement links TRBV29-1 to TRBJ2-7, with 7 bases aligning to TRBD2. V gave up 6 bases and J gave up 3 bases; unmatched junction bases: 8. The CDR3 runs 13 residues. CDR1 SQVTM and CDR2 ANQGSEA come from the germline V gene. The CDR3 reads CSVRPGLSYEQYF. The CDR3 region has the DNA TGCAGCGTCAGACCGGGACTAAGCTACGAGCAGTACTTC.

This clonotype came up many times. This chain joins TRBV4-1 and TRBJ1-1; TRBD1 matches at 7 bases. Looked up from germline, CDR1 is MGHRA and CDR2 is YSYEKL. Losses at the gene ends were 3 bases for V and 5 bases for J; bases not matched to a gene: 6. The CDR3 is 14 amino acids. The chain's CDR3 is CASSQLQDRTEAFF. The CDR3, as DNA: TGCGCCAGCAGCCAGTTACAGGACAGGACTGAAGCTTTCTTT.

CDR3 sequence: CATSDRTQQADTQYF. In DNA, the CDR3 is TGTGCCACCAGTGATCGGACCCAACAGGCAGATACGCAGTATTTT. The V call is TRBV24-1, the J call TRBJ2-3; D possibly corresponds to TRBD1 (5 bases). Trimming took off 3 bases at V and 4 bases at J, with 13 bases between the two ends. The CDR3 consists of 15 residues. CDR1 is KGHDR and CDR2 is SFDVKD in the germline V gene.

Many counts were recorded for this clonotype. The rearrangement uses TRBV6-1 and TRBJ2-7; 10 bases are a match to TRBD2. This CDR3 region has 16 residues. Germline V gene sequence: CDR1 MNHNS, CDR2 SASEGT. After removal of 4 bases from V and 3 bases from J, the junction contained 9 bases not matched to a gene. CDR3: CASSGGLAVWSYEQYF. The CDR3 region has the DNA TGTGCCAGCAGTGGCGGACTAGCGGTGTGGAGCTACGAGCAGTACTTC.

Notes on this clonotype: A clone one base away is much larger, so this may be a read error. The chain links TRBV7-9 to TRBJ2-7; 8 bases are a match to TRBD2. The CDR3 length is 15 residues. Unmatched junction bases numbered 11, after V lost 3 bases and J lost 7 bases. Germline V CDR1 and CDR2: SEHNR, FQNEAQ (reference sequence). CDR3 sequence: CASSFGGRPGDEQYF. DNA for the CDR3: TGTGCCAGCAGCTTTGGCGGGAGGCCTGGGGATGAGCAGTACTTC.

The V and J genes are TRBV13 and TRBJ2-4, with unresolved D. The V end was cut by 5 bases, the J end by 3 bases, with 11 bases between. Germline CDR1 PRHDT, CDR2 FYEKMQ (reference sequence). The CDR3 extends over 14 amino acids. This chain's CDR3 is CASSPMGGKNIQYF. CDR3 DNA sequence: TGTGCCAGCAGCCCCATGGGCGGCAAAAACATTCAGTACTTC.

The sample holds many counts of this clonotype. The rearrangement links TRBV27 to TRBJ1-2, with D maybe TRBD1 (6 bases). The germline V and J ends were trimmed by 6 bases and 3 bases, with 11 bases remaining between them. The germline CDR1 and CDR2 sequences are MNHEY and SMNVEV (reference sequence). This CDR3 spans 13 amino acids. Here the CDR3 DNA reads TGTGCCAGCAGCAAACAGGGAGACTATGGCTACACCTTC. This translates into CASSKQGDYGYTF.

V and J are TRBV28 and TRBJ2-3; 8 bases are shared with TRBD1. The CDR3 extends over 16 amino acids. Looked up from germline, CDR1 is MDHEN and CDR2 is SYDVKM. Trimming removed 7 bases from V and 2 bases from J; junction bases left unmatched: 11. The CDR3 here is CASNPVRDRTTDTQYF. The CDR3 bases are TGTGCCAGCAATCCGGTCCGGGACAGGACCACAGATACGCAGTATTTT.

This clonotype was seen at least ten times. The V call is TRBV6-1, the J call TRBJ2-5; no clear D gene. V was pared by 5 bases and J by 5 bases, with 9 bases between. The length of the CDR3 is 12 residues. Germline values: CDR1 MNHNS, CDR2 SASEGT. As DNA, the CDR3 is TGTGCCAGCAGTATCGACGGGGAGACCCAGTACTTC. Protein: CASSIDGETQYF.

To note about this clonotype: Being one base from a much bigger clone, this may be a read error. The chain uses TRBV30 and TRBJ2-1; 8 bases fit TRBD2. Germline V gives CDR1 GTSNPN, CDR2 SVGIG (reference sequence). This CDR3 has 14 amino acids. The CDR3: CAWSGSGSTDERFF. CDR3 nucleotide sequence: TGTGCCTGGAGTGGGAGCGGGAGTACGGATGAGCGGTTCTTC.

The chain combines TRBV6-1 with TRBJ2-3; 9 positions agree with TRBD1. The V segment lost 4 bases and the J segment 0 bases; nucleotides outside the gene matches: 11. CDR3 size: 18 residues. From germline, CDR1 is MNHNS and CDR2 SASEGT. This CDR3 is CASSVRDRAEASTDTQYF. Written as DNA, the CDR3 is TGTGCCAGCAGTGTCCGGGACAGGGCTGAAGCTAGCACAGATACGCAGTATTTT.

This clonotype was recorded many times. The CDR3, as DNA: TGCAGCGTTGAAGGGGGAGGGGGCATGTACGAGCAGTACTTC. Residues: CSVEGGGGMYEQYF. This chain uses TRBV29-1 with TRBJ2-7; TRBD1 or TRBD2 may be the D gene (7 bases each). V lost 1 base and J lost 4, with 14 bases in between. The germline CDR1 and CDR2 sequences are SQVTM and ANQGSEA. The CDR3 covers 14 residues.

This clonotype was recorded many times. V gene TRBV3-1 combines with J gene TRBJ2-7, with 9 bases matching TRBD2. The CDR3 is 16 amino acids. Germline assignment: CDR1 LGHDT and CDR2 YNNKEL (reference sequence). V lost 2 bases and J lost 4; bases outside the gene matches: 9. CDR3 loop: CASSQRPWSGRYEQYF. DNA for the CDR3: TGTGCCAGCAGCCAACGGCCTTGGAGCGGGAGGTACGAGCAGTACTTC.

This clonotype was found a few times. This chain links TRBV4-1 with TRBJ2-3; D is undetermined. The CDR3 sequence is 12 residues long. The germline V and J ends were trimmed by 0 bases and 7 bases, with 5 bases remaining between them. CDR1 MGHRA and CDR2 YSYEKL come from the germline V gene. The CDR3 region has the DNA TGCGCCAGCAGCCAAGATAGCTATACGCAGTATTTT. Protein: CASSQDSYTQYF.

This clonotype was seen many times. This chain uses TRBV12-3 or TRBV12-4 with TRBJ1-3; no clear D gene. Trimming left V 6 bases short and J 0 bases short, with 6 bases between. There are 13 residues in the CDR3. For the CDR3, the DNA is TGTGCCAGCAGCTTTAACTCTGGAAACACCATATATTTT. Translated, it gives CASSFNSGNTIYF.

This clonotype was counted many times. This chain uses TRBV10-3 with TRBJ2-5; D uncertain. In germline, CDR1 is ENHRY, CDR2 SYGVKD. With 5 bases removed from V and 2 bases from J, the gap between germline ends came to 9 bases. The CDR3 consists of 13 residues. The CDR3 loop reads CAISPREQETQYF. In nucleotides, the CDR3 is TGTGCCATCAGTCCTCGAGAACAAGAGACCCAGTACTTC.

On this clonotype itself: A read error may produce the germline difference seen at one junction end. J is TRBJ2-6 and V is TRBV2; possibly TRBD1 for D (5 bases). This CDR3 region has 13 residues. From germline, CDR1 is SNHLY and CDR2 FYNNEI. The CDR3: CAGESSGANVLAF. CDR3 DNA sequence: TGTGCCGGAGAGAGCTCTGGGGCCAACGTCCTGGCTTTC.

The table lists this clonotype with a few counts. The chain carries TRBV28 and TRBJ2-5, with 8 bases matching TRBD2. Trimming removed 5 bases from V and 10 bases from J; junction bases left unmatched: 12. There are 14 residues in the CDR3. The V gene's germline CDR1 is MDHEN and CDR2 SYDVKM. In nucleotides, the CDR3 is TGTGCCAGCAGTCCAGCGGGAGCCCCCCAGGTCCAGTACTTC. It is translated as CASSPAGAPQVQYF.

The chain couples TRBV6-1 to TRBJ1-5; 7 bases map to TRBD1. The germline CDR1 and CDR2 sequences are MNHNS and SASEGT. Trimming at V came to 6 bases and at J to 8 bases, leaving 7 bases not matched to a gene. This CDR3 region has 13 residues. The CDR3 reads CASSATGPEPQHF. Here the CDR3 DNA reads TGTGCCAGCAGCGCGACAGGGCCTGAGCCCCAGCATTTT.

This clonotype has a count of ten or more. The chain uses TRBV27 and TRBJ2-1, with 13 bases that match TRBD2. Germline assignment: CDR1 MNHEY and CDR2 SMNVEV (reference sequence). This CDR3 contains 15 residues. V dropped 7 bases and J dropped 7; count of bases not matched to a gene: 7. Here the CDR3 reads CASKLAGGPGNEQFF. DNA of the CDR3: TGTGCCAGCAAACTAGCGGGAGGGCCGGGGAATGAGCAGTTCTTC.

This clonotype was counted many times. The gene calls are TRBV2 and TRBJ2-3; D is unclear. The CDR3 extends over 13 amino acids. Germline lookup yields CDR1 SNHLY and CDR2 FYNNEI. The germline V and J ends were trimmed by 7 bases and 0 bases, with 8 bases remaining between them. CDR3 residues: CASKADSTDTQYF. The CDR3 DNA is TGTGCCAGCAAGGCCGACAGCACAGATACGCAGTATTTT.

This clonotype was seen ten or more times. This rearrangement joins TRBV27 to TRBJ1-1; perhaps TRBD1 as D (5 bases). The CDR3 is 12 amino acids. With 6 bases removed from V and 4 bases from J, the gap between germline ends came to 9 bases. CDR1 and CDR2 (germline): MNHEY, SMNVEV (reference sequence). CDR3 DNA sequence: TGTGCCAGCAGAGAGGGGAGCACTGAAGCTTTCTTT. Translating it yields CASREGSTEAFF.